The rows below give T cell receptor beta chains drawn from one sample of a study of blood T cell repertoires in COVID-19. The data were produced by immunoSEQ multiplex PCR, yet TCRdb's version contains in-frame clones alone and is incomplete. The profile shows about 320,000 clones, 88% of them singletons. Sequenced sample: PBMCs or T cells enriched from blood (not recorded which). The receptors were gathered from a man in his thirties or forties who had recovered from COVID-19. Each CDR3 is given with its conserved first and last residue. D genes are given only for firm matches. Size tells how often a clone was seen (once, few, many) or the class of an expanded clone, and some rows leave it out.

once,TRBD1,TRBV19,TRBJ2-6,CASRPTGAGANVLTF,TGTGCCAGTAGGCCCACAGGGGCTGGGGCCAACGTCCTGACTTTC
-,TRBD2,TRBV20-1,TRBJ2-2,CSASGLAGSTGELFF,TGCAGTGCTAGTGGACTAGCGGGGTCCACCGGGGAGCTGTTTTTT
few,TRBD2,TRBV6-5,TRBJ2-1,CASSLGGAHYNEQFF,TGTGCCAGCAGTTTGGGAGGGGCTCACTACAATGAGCAGTTCTTC
-,TRBD1,TRBV10-1,TRBJ1-1,CASRSQGAGEAFF,TGCGCCAGCCGGTCACAGGGGGCCGGTGAAGCTTTCTTT
-,-,TRBV2,TRBJ1-3,CASMRTQDGTIYF,TGTGCCAGCATGAGAACACAGGACGGGACCATATATTTT
-,TRBD1,TRBV27,TRBJ2-3,CASSRQGSTDTQYF,TGTGCCAGCAGCAGACAGGGGAGCACAGATACGCAGTATTTT
-,TRBD2,TRBV3-1/TRBV3-2,TRBJ2-5,CASSAHSLTAGLETQYF,TGTGCCAGCAGCGCACACTCCCTTACAGCGGGGTTAGAGACCCAGTACTTC
-,TRBD2,TRBV5-8,TRBJ2-2,CASSLGLAANTGELFF,TGTGCCAGCAGCTTGGGGCTAGCGGCGAACACCGGGGAGCTGTTTTTT
-,-,TRBV11-2,TRBJ2-7,CASSLEATGSYEQYF,TGTGCCAGCAGCTTAGAAGCGACAGGCTCCTACGAGCAGTACTTC
-,-,TRBV15,TRBJ1-4,CATSRGDGGAVNEKLFF,TGTGCCACCAGCAGAGGGGACGGGGGGGCGGTTAATGAAAAACTGTTTTTT
-,-,TRBV24-1,TRBJ1-2,CATSDTREGLYGYTF,TGTGCCACCAGTGATACCCGTGAGGGCTTATATGGCTACACCTTC
-,TRBD1,TRBV5-1,TRBJ1-3,CASSSGGQRSGNTIYF,TGCGCCAGCAGCTCCGGGGGACAGCGCTCTGGAAACACCATATATTTT
few,TRBD1,TRBV6-5,TRBJ2-7,CATGQSSYEQYF,TGTGCCACGGGACAGAGCTCCTACGAGCAGTACTTC
-,-,TRBV6-5,TRBJ2-7,CASSYFGSQGGEQYF,TGTGCCAGCAGTTACTTTGGCTCCCAGGGTGGCGAGCAGTACTTC
-,-,TRBV4-1,TRBJ1-6,CASSQEAGMVSNSPLHF,TGCGCCAGCAGCCAAGAGGCAGGGATGGTTAGTAATTCACCCCTCCACTTT
few,TRBD1,TRBV7-8,TRBJ1-2,CASSLERGPYGYTF,TGTGCCAGCAGCTTAGAAAGGGGGCCTTATGGCTACACCTTC
-,TRBD1,TRBV5-6,TRBJ2-2,CASSLEGQGDTGELFF,TGTGCCAGCAGCTTGGAAGGACAGGGAGACACCGGGGAGCTGTTTTTT
once,TRBD2,TRBV6-2/TRBV6-3,TRBJ2-1,CASSYGGSGERLYNEQFF,TGTGCCAGCAGTTACGGGGGTAGCGGGGAGCGGCTCTACAATGAGCAGTTCTTC
-,-,TRBV5-4,TRBJ2-2,CASSPSAGELFF,TGTGCCAGCAGCCCTTCGGCCGGGGAGCTGTTTTTT
-,TRBD2,TRBV7-9,TRBJ2-2,CASSPLAGGRTGELFF,TGTGCCAGCAGCCCCCTAGCGGGGGGGCGGACCGGGGAGCTGTTTTTT
-,-,TRBV5-4,TRBJ2-3,CASSLSGARTDTQYF,TGTGCCAGCAGCTTATCTGGGGCTCGCACAGATACGCAGTATTTT
-,-,TRBV5-1,TRBJ1-1,CASSSRGGNTEAFF,TGCGCCAGCAGCTCCAGGGGTGGAAACACTGAAGCTTTCTTT
-,TRBD1,TRBV4-1,TRBJ2-7,CASSQEDRGYYEQYF,TGCGCCAGCAGCCAAGAGGACAGGGGATACTACGAGCAGTACTTC
-,TRBD2,TRBV28,TRBJ2-5,CASSLPGLAKYF,TGTGCCAGCAGCTTGCCGGGACTAGCGAAGTACTTC
-,TRBD1,TRBV5-4,TRBJ2-7,CASSKDRAYEQYF,TGTGCCAGCAGCAAGGACAGGGCCTACGAGCAGTACTTC
-,-,TRBV2,TRBJ1-4,CASVRRGFEKLFF,TGTGCCAGCGTCCGCAGGGGCTTTGAAAAACTGTTTTTT
-,-,TRBV5-4,TRBJ1-1,CASSLVASENTEAFF,TGTGCCAGCAGCTTGGTGGCCAGCGAGAACACTGAAGCTTTCTTT
-,-,TRBV11-2,TRBJ2-1,CASSLSGSGMRNEQFF,TGTGCCAGCAGCTTATCTGGTAGCGGCATGAGGAATGAGCAGTTCTTC
-,TRBD2,TRBV7-2,TRBJ2-7,CASSRDYSYEQYF,TGTGCCAGCTCCCGGGACTACTCCTACGAGCAGTACTTC